This TCR beta chain was sequenced in a study of tissue T cells after allogeneic stem cell transplantation. Sequencing was performed with immunoSEQ multiplex PCR; in TCRdb, only in-frame clones are kept and a portion is missing. This sample has under 8,500 clones, with more than 35% found just once. Points on this clone: The antigen is not known. Gene and germline names: mouse.

Time point: mouse harvest day 14 after allogeneic transplant. Mouse grafts combined 10^7 T-cell-depleted bone marrow cells with 10^6 splenic CD5+ T cells. Study findings and constraints: Motif-based clustering found tissue-specific repertoire signatures shared across patients, though few clones were shared.

The sequencing input was skin. The source is a female BALB/c mouse given C57BL/6 T cells with graft-versus-host disease after an allogeneic hematopoietic cell transplant.

The DNA read from the CDR3 is TGTGCCAGCAGCCCTCAGGGGCCCAACGAAAGATTATTT. It codes for CASSPQGPNERLF. The entire CDR3 sequence reads CASSPQGPNERLFF. The V call is TRBV3, the J call TRBJ1-4, with TRBD1 as a possible D gene (6 bases). The CDR3 goes on 1 residue after the read ends, and that part is filled in from the germline J gene. CDR3 length equals 14 residues. Germline values: CDR1 SNHLY, CDR2 FYNGKV (reference sequence). Trimming stripped 5 bases from V and 3 bases from J, with 10 bases between.